What follows are 17 T cell receptor beta chains derived from one specimen sequenced in a study of T-cell memory formation after mild COVID-19 listed by TCRdb under 2021. Libraries were constructed by 5' RACE. The instrument given in TCRdb is Illumina NovaSeq 6000. TCRdb trimmed the raw reads at Q25, called clones with MiXCR and kept productive beta chains. Each CDR3 protein gets just one entry, which takes the most common genes and DNA from the rows behind it. In all, the sample holds about 560,000 distinct CDR3 sequences, and over 15% of those were seen once. About 11% of the sample goes to the ten largest clones. Sequencing input: PBMCs or a T cell subset sorted from them (not recorded which). These receptors all stem from an adult woman who had mild COVID-19 (a few samples of this study predate the infection). The sample titles of this study are shuffled in the database, so cell type and time point are left out; the donor was told from shared clones.

This clonotype was observed a handful of times. The genes are TRBV12-3 or TRBV12-4 and TRBJ1-4, with D unclear. Between the trimmed V and J ends, which lost 3 bases and 13 bases, there was a span of 9 bases. The CDR3 contains 11 residues. This CDR3 is CASSFDNRLFF. CDR3 DNA sequence: TGTGCCAGCAGTTTCGACAACAGACTGTTTTTT.

The chain carries TRBV3-1 and TRBJ2-3; D call uncertain. V was pared by 1 base and J by 2 bases, with 10 bases between. CDR1 and CDR2 from the germline V gene are LGHDT and YNNKEL (reference sequence). This CDR3 has 15 residues. CDR3 amino acids: CASSQGTVLTDTQYF. In DNA, the CDR3 is TGTGCCAGCAGCCAAGGAACGGTCCTCACAGATACGCAGTATTTT.

At least ten counts were recorded for this clonotype. A junction end diverges from the germline sequence, so it may reflect a read error. This chain connects TRBV7-7 to TRBJ2-2, with a tentative D call TRBD1 (6 bases). This CDR3 has 14 residues. Germline CDR1 reads SSHAT; CDR2 reads FNYEAQ (reference sequence). In nucleotides, the CDR3 is TGTGCTAGCAGTCCGGACAGCCTCTCCGGGGAGCTGTTTTTT. Translating gives CASSPDSLSGELFF.

The sample holds a few counts of this clonotype. J is TRBJ2-3 and V is TRBV5-1; D not certain. V gave up 4 bases and J gave up 1 base, with 10 bases separating them. The CDR3 spans 14 residues. The germline CDR1 and CDR2 sequences are SGHRS and YFSETQ. The CDR3 coding sequence is TGCGCCAGCAGCCCAGCAGTAGGCACAGATACGCAGTATTTT. This translates into CASSPAVGTDTQYF.

This sequence joins TRBV5-1 and TRBJ2-3; D is possibly TRBD1 (6 bases). CDR3 length: 14 amino acids. Germline CDR1 is SGHRS and CDR2 is YFSETQ. Trimming took 4 bases from V and 4 from J, leaving 13 bases between them. CDR3 bases: TGCGCCAGCAGCGACAGGCCTGTTGCAGATACGCAGTATTTT. This gives the protein CASSDRPVADTQYF.

The J gene is TRBJ1-2, the V gene TRBV7-9, with D maybe TRBD1 (5 bases). Germline V gives CDR1 SEHNR, CDR2 FQNEAQ (reference sequence). V was clipped by 1 base and J by 6 bases, with 18 bases between them. The CDR3 loop spans 16 amino acids. The CDR3 DNA sequence: TGTGCCAGCAGCTTAGATGCCGGGACCCTGACTCATGGCTACACCTTC. Amino acids: CASSLDAGTLTHGYTF.

This clonotype has a handful of counts. The chain is built from TRBV7-2 and TRBJ2-7; 10 bases agree with TRBD2. The germline CDR1 and CDR2 sequences are SGHTA and FQGNSA. This CDR3 region has 17 residues. V dropped 2 bases and J dropped 0; count of bases not matched to a gene: 7. The CDR3 here is CASSLPGVAGGSYEQYF. The CDR3 DNA reads as TGTGCCAGCAGCTTACCCGGGGTAGCGGGAGGCTCCTACGAGCAGTACTTC.

This clonotype was observed a handful of times. The chain couples TRBV5-1 to TRBJ2-5; TRBD2 aligns across 7 bases. The V segment lost 4 bases and the J segment 3 bases; nucleotides outside the gene matches: 9. The CDR3 contains 15 residues. The germline V gene encodes CDR1 SGHRS and CDR2 YFSETQ. CDR3 sequence reads: CASSNPGLSKETQYF. For the CDR3, the DNA is TGCGCCAGCAGCAACCCGGGACTATCCAAAGAGACCCAGTACTTC.

The chain combines TRBV6-2 or TRBV6-3 with TRBJ2-5, with no clear D. Trimming took 5 bases from V and 2 from J, leaving 12 bases between them. CDR1 MNHEY and CDR2 SVGEGT come from the germline V gene. The CDR3 totals 14 residues. In nucleotides, the CDR3 is TGTGCCAGCAGTCTACACCCCCCTCAAGAGACCCAGTACTTC. This encodes CASSLHPPQETQYF.

This chain links TRBV18 with TRBJ2-5; 7 bases match TRBD2. Germline V gives CDR1 KGHSH, CDR2 LQKENI. The trim removed 5 bases at V and 3 bases at J, leaving 3 bases unmatched. CDR3 length equals 13 residues. CDR3 in amino acids: CASSAGTKETQYF. Written as DNA, the CDR3 is TGTGCCAGCTCAGCCGGGACTAAAGAGACCCAGTACTTC.

This chain uses TRBV27 with TRBJ2-1; D possibly uses TRBD1 or TRBD2 (5 bases each). Per the germline V gene, CDR1 is MNHEY and CDR2 is SMNVEV (reference sequence). The CDR3 is 17 amino acids. The V and J ends lost 8 bases and 8 bases respectively, with 28 bases between them. The CDR3 DNA sequence: TGTGCCAGCGGTGAAGCGTGGGGACGCCAGGTGATGGATGAGCAGTTCTTC. Amino acids: CASGEAWGRQVMDEQFF.

The rearrangement joins TRBV14 to TRBJ1-1, with D possibly TRBD1 on 6 matching bases. Germline CDR1 is SGHDN and CDR2 is FVKESK. V was pared by 4 bases and J by 6 bases, with 15 bases between. The CDR3 is made up of 14 amino acids. The chain's CDR3 is CASSLVTHRAEAFF. The CDR3 coding sequence is TGTGCCAGCAGCCTGGTCACCCACAGGGCTGAAGCTTTCTTT.

The chain combines TRBV7-3 with TRBJ2-7, with TRBD1 identical over 8 bases. CDR3 length equals 14 residues. Germline CDR1 is SGHTA and CDR2 is FQGTGA. The V and J ends lost 2 bases and 6 bases, in that order; junction bases with no gene match: 6. CDR3 loop: CASSLGQGRGEQYF. The DNA of the CDR3 is TGTGCCAGCAGCTTAGGACAGGGCCGGGGCGAGCAGTACTTC. The variable domain in full, completed from reference TRBV7-3 and TRBJ2-7, reads GAGVSQTPSNKVTEKGKYVELRCDPISGHTALYWYRQSLGQGPEFLIYFQGTGAADDSGLPNDRFFAVRPEGSVSTLKIQRTERGDSAVYLCASSLGQGRGEQYFGPGTRLTVT.

This clonotype was counted a few times. The rearrangement uses TRBV2 and TRBJ2-3; 8 positions match TRBD2. J was trimmed by 4 bases and V by 6 bases; bases with no gene match: 12. The CDR3 runs to 16 residues. Germline CDR1 and CDR2: SNHLY and FYNNEI. This CDR3 is CASRALGREVADTQYF. The CDR3 DNA reads TGTGCCAGCAGGGCCTTGGGGCGGGAGGTTGCAGATACGCAGTATTTT. The full variable domain, its missing parts supplied by reference TRBV2 and TRBJ2-3, is EPEVTQTPSHQVTQMGQEVILRCVPISNHLYFYWYRQILGQKVEFLVSFYNNEISEKSEIFDDQFSVERPDGSNFTLKIRSTKLEDSAMYFCASRALGREVADTQYFGPGTRLTVL.

V gene TRBV7-9 combines with J gene TRBJ2-3, with D maybe TRBD2 (6 bases). The V end was cut by 4 bases, the J end by 2 bases, with 16 bases between. The CDR3 sequence is 16 residues long. Germline lookup yields CDR1 SEHNR and CDR2 FQNEAQ (reference sequence). CDR3 protein: CASSSTAGLFTDTQYF. The CDR3 region has the DNA TGTGCCAGCAGCTCAACCGCGGGACTGTTCACAGATACGCAGTATTTT.

This sequence joins TRBV20-1 and TRBJ1-2; 12 bases map to TRBD1. V shed 6 bases, J shed 7 bases, and the junction held 12 bases outside the gene matches. The CDR3 loop spans 15 amino acids. Germline CDR1 is DFQATT and CDR2 is SNEGSKA (reference sequence). The CDR3 coding sequence is TGCAGTGCCATACCCGTGGGACAGGGGGCGAGTGGCTACACCTTC. Protein: CSAIPVGQGASGYTF.

The V call is TRBV25-1, the J call TRBJ2-7; D is undetermined. Germline loops: CDR1 MGHDK, CDR2 SYGVNS. V lost 3 bases to trimming and J lost 2 bases, with 14 bases between them. This CDR3 spans 15 amino acids. The CDR3 loop reads CASSEYFGTAYEQYF. The CDR3 DNA is TGTGCCAGCAGTGAGTACTTCGGTACCGCCTACGAGCAGTACTTC.